This is a list of T cell receptor beta chains from one sample in a study of shared clonotypes between healthy human individuals. Sequenced by immunoSEQ multiplex PCR; TCRdb stores in-frame clones only, minus some. This sample has 2 million to 2.5 million clones, with around 93% found just once. What was sequenced was naive CD4+ T cells from PBMCs. These receptors were taken from a man aged 18 to 30 in good health. Some clones in this sample may be carry-over from other donors' samples. Each CDR3 is given with its conserved first and last residue. The order of the fields is clone size, V gene, J gene, D gene, CDR3 DNA, CDR3 protein. The D gene is left open where the match is weak. Part of the rows lack a size; the others show once, few, many or a class for expanded clones.

size: .; V: TRBV5-1; J: TRBJ2-7; D: .; DNA: TGCGCCAGCAGCTTGGGGGAATTGAACGAGCAGTACTTC; CDR3: CASSLGELNEQYF
size: .; V: TRBV5-4; J: TRBJ2-7; D: TRBD1; DNA: TGTGCCAGCAGCGCCGGACAGGGTGGCTCCTACGAGCAGTACTTC; CDR3: CASSAGQGGSYEQYF
size: .; V: TRBV7-8; J: TRBJ2-1; D: TRBD2; DNA: TGTGCCAGCAGCTCAGGACTAGAGGTGAGCGAGCAGTTCTTC; CDR3: CASSSGLEVSEQFF
size: .; V: TRBV7-3; J: TRBJ2-1; D: TRBD2; DNA: TGTGCCAGCAGCCCGCAAGCGGGAGTAGCCCTAGAGCAGTTCTTC; CDR3: CASSPQAGVALEQFF
size: .; V: TRBV27; J: TRBJ2-3; D: TRBD2; DNA: TGTGCCAGCAGTTTACAGGGACTAAACCGCGATACGCAGTATTTT; CDR3: CASSLQGLNRDTQYF
size: .; V: TRBV9; J: TRBJ2-5; D: TRBD2; DNA: TGTGCCAGCAGCGTCGACAGCGGGAAAGAGACCCAGTACTTC; CDR3: CASSVDSGKETQYF
size: .; V: TRBV6-5; J: TRBJ2-7; D: .; DNA: TGTGCCAGCAGTTCCCCCGAAACTTACGAGCAGTACTTC; CDR3: CASSSPETYEQYF
size: .; V: TRBV11-1; J: TRBJ2-1; D: .; DNA: TGTGCCAGCAGCTCCGGACTCTTTCAGTTCTTC; CDR3: CASSSGLFQFF
size: .; V: TRBV2; J: TRBJ2-5; D: .; DNA: TGTGCCAGCAGTGCTGAAAGGGAAAGGTTCGAGACCCAGTACTTC; CDR3: CASSAERERFETQYF
size: once; V: TRBV6-4; J: TRBJ1-2; D: .; DNA: TGTGCCAGCAGTGACCCAGGGCTCGGCTACACCTTC; CDR3: CASSDPGLGYTF
size: .; V: TRBV7-3; J: TRBJ2-3; D: .; DNA: TGTGCCAGCAGCCGCGTCCCAGGGAGCACAGATACGCAGTATTTT; CDR3: CASSRVPGSTDTQYF
size: .; V: TRBV5-4; J: TRBJ2-1; D: TRBD2; DNA: TGTGCCAGCAGCTCGGGGACTAGCGGCTACAATGAGCAGTTCTTC; CDR3: CASSSGTSGYNEQFF
size: .; V: TRBV7-8; J: TRBJ2-3; D: TRBD1; DNA: TGTGCCAGCAGTTGGACTAACAGGGGGGTTTTTCGAGATACGCAGTATTTT; CDR3: CASSWTNRGVFRDTQYF
size: .; V: TRBV28; J: TRBJ1-5; D: .; DNA: TGTGCCAGCAGTTTTAGGCAGGGAGTAAGTCAGCCCCAGCATTTT; CDR3: CASSFRQGVSQPQHF
size: .; V: TRBV28; J: TRBJ2-7; D: .; DNA: TGTGCCAGCAGACTGGGGGGCCTGAGCTCCTACGAGCAGTACTTC; CDR3: CASRLGGLSSYEQYF
size: .; V: TRBV6-5; J: TRBJ2-2; D: .; DNA: TGTGCCAGCAGTTTCGAGGGGGGGGAGCTGTTTTTT; CDR3: CASSFEGGELFF
size: few; V: TRBV18; J: TRBJ1-5; D: .; DNA: TGTGCCAGCTCACCTACCCATAGCAATCAGCCCCAGCATTTT; CDR3: CASSPTHSNQPQHF
size: .; V: TRBV4-1; J: TRBJ1-2; D: .; DNA: TGCGCCAGCAGCCAAGTCTTCGTGACAGCTACTAACTATGGCTACACCTTC; CDR3: CASSQVFVTATNYGYTF
size: .; V: TRBV9; J: TRBJ1-3; D: .; DNA: TGTGCCAGCAGCGTAGGAAATCAGGGCAGAAACACCATATATTTT; CDR3: CASSVGNQGRNTIYF
size: .; V: TRBV4-3; J: TRBJ2-2; D: .; DNA: TGCGCCAGCAGCCAAGAGGTGACGACTAGGATGCCCACGGAGCTGTTTTTT; CDR3: CASSQEVTTRMPTELFF
size: .; V: TRBV28; J: TRBJ1-2; D: .; DNA: TGTGCCAGCAGCCGGGAGTGGGGCTATGGCTACACCTTC; CDR3: CASSREWGYGYTF
size: .; V: TRBV6-1; J: TRBJ2-5; D: TRBD2; DNA: TGTGCCAGCAGTGAAATGTGGGCGGGGGGGGAGACCCAGTACTTC; CDR3: CASSEMWAGGETQYF
size: .; V: TRBV19; J: TRBJ2-4; D: .; DNA: TGTGCCAGCAGTAACGCGAAAAACATTCAGTACTTC; CDR3: CASSNAKNIQYF